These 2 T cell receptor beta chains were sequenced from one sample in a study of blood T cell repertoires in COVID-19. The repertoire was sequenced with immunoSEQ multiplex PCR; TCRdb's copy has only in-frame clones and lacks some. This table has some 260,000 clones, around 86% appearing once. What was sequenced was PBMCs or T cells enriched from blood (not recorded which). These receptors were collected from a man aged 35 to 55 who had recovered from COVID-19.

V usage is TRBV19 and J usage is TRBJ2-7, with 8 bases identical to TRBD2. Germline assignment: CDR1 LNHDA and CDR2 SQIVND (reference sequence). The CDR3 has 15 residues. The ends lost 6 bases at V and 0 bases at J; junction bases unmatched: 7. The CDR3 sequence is CASSTLAVSSYEQYF. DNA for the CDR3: TGTGCCAGTAGCACACTAGCGGTTAGCTCCTACGAGCAGTACTTC.

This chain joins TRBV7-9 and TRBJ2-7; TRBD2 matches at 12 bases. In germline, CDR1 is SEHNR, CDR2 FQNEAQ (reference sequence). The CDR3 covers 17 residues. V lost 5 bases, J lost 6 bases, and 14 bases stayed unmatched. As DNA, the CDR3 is TGTGCCAGCAGCCACGGGGCTAGCGGGAGGGCCGATGGCGAGCAGTACTTC. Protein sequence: CASSHGASGRADGEQYF. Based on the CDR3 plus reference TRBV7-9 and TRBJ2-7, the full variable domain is DTGVSQNPRHKITKRGQNVTFRCDPISEHNRLYWYRQTLGQGPEFLTYFQNEAQLEKSRLLSDRFSAERPKGSFSTLEIQRTEQGDSAMYLCASSHGASGRADGEQYFGPGTRLTVT.